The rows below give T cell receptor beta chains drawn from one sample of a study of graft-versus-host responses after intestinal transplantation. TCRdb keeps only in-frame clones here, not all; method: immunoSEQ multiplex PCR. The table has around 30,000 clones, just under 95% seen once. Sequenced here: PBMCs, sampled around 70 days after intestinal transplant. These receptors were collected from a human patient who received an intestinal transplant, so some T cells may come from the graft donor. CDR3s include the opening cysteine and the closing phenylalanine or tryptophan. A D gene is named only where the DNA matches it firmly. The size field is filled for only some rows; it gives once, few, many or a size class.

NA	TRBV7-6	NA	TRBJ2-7	CASSLSRADEQYF	TGTGCCAGCAGCTTAAGCAGGGCGGACGAGCAGTACTTC
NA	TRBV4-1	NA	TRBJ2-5	CASSPMVTVQETQYF	TGCGCCAGCAGCCCTATGGTAACCGTCCAAGAGACCCAGTACTTC
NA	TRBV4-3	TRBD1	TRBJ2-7	CASSQGTGGAPDEQYF	TGCGCCAGCAGCCAGGGGACAGGGGGCGCTCCCGACGAGCAGTACTTC
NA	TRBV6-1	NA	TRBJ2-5	CASSERGNQETQYF	TGTGCCAGCAGTGAACGCGGAAACCAAGAGACCCAGTACTTC
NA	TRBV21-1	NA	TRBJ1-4	CASSRTGNRPSYEKLFF	TGTGCCAGCAGCAGAACCGGAAACAGGCCCTCCTATGAAAAACTGTTTTTT
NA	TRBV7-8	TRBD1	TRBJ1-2	CASSSYRGNYGYTF	TGTGCCAGCAGCTCTTACAGGGGAAACTATGGCTACACCTTC
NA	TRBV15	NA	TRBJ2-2	CATSRTYTGELFF	TGTGCCACCAGTAGGACCTACACCGGGGAGCTGTTTTTT
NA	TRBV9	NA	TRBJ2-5	CASSLTPKETQYF	TGTGCCAGCAGCCTTACCCCAAAAGAGACCCAGTACTTC
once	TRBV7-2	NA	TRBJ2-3	CASSPEVSTDTQYF	TGTGCCAGCAGCCCAGAAGTAAGCACAGATACGCAGTATTTT
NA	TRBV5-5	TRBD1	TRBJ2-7	CASSLGQGEYEQYF	TGTGCCAGCAGCTTAGGACAGGGGGAATACGAGCAGTACTTC
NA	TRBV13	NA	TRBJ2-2	CASSLGLGGLNTGELFF	TGTGCCAGCAGCTTAGGCCTTGGCGGATTGAACACCGGGGAGCTGTTTTTT
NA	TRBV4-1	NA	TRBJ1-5	CASSQVMAEQGTKPQHF	TGCGCCAGCAGCCAAGTCATGGCGGAACAGGGTACGAAGCCCCAGCATTTT
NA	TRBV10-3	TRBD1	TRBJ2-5	CAISDGQGETQYF	TGTGCCATCAGTGACGGACAGGGCGAGACCCAGTACTTC
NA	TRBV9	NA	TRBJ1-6	CASSVGDSSYNSPLHF	TGTGCCAGCAGCGTAGGAGACAGCTCCTATAATTCACCCCTCCACTTT
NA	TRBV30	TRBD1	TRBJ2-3	CAWSSGQGTDTQYF	TGTGCCTGGAGTTCGGGACAGGGAACAGATACGCAGTATTTT
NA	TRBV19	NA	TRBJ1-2	CASSIGYDRPGAYGYTF	TGTGCCAGTAGTATAGGATATGACAGGCCCGGAGCCTATGGCTACACCTTC
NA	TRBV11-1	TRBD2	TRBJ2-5	CASRYSGGPYQETQYF	TGTGCCAGCAGATATAGCGGGGGGCCCTACCAAGAGACCCAGTACTTC
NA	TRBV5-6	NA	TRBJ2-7	CASSRELYEQYF	TGTGCCAGCAGCCGGGAACTCTACGAGCAGTACTTC